A single sample is the source of the 14 T cell receptor beta chains below, sequenced in a study of blood T cell repertoires in COVID-19. Measured with immunoSEQ multiplex PCR; TCRdb has only the in-frame clones, and not every one. The repertoire holds 43,000 or so clones, with roughly nine tenths as singletons. The sequenced material came from peripheral blood. The receptor set was obtained from a woman over 75 with active COVID-19.

The J gene is TRBJ2-2, the V gene TRBV7-2; D is perhaps TRBD2 (6 bases). Germline V gene lookup returns CDR1 SGHTA and CDR2 FQGNSA. V shed 1 base and J shed 0 bases, with 6 bases lying between them. This CDR3 comprises 15 residues. The CDR3 loop reads CASSLGLANTGELFF. The CDR3 DNA is TGTGCCAGCAGCTTAGGACTAGCGAACACCGGGGAGCTGTTTTTT.

This clone is a singleton in its sample. The V gene is TRBV13, the J gene TRBJ1-5; D unresolved. CDR1 is PRHDT and CDR2 is FYEKMQ in the germline V gene (reference sequence). This CDR3 region has 13 residues. Trimming cost V 0 bases and J 6 bases, with 6 bases left between them. CDR3 loop: CASSLGRGQPQHF. The CDR3 DNA reads as TGTGCCAGCAGCTTAGGGAGAGGTCAGCCCCAGCATTTT. The full variable domain, with the rest looked up from reference TRBV13 and TRBJ1-5, is AAGVIQSPRHLIKEKRETATLKCYPIPRHDTVYWYQQGPGQDPQFLISFYEKMQSDKGSIPDRFSAQQFSDYHSELNMSSLELGDSALYFCASSLGRGQPQHFGDGTRLSIL.

This clone was counted between two and nine times. This chain joins TRBV6-4 and TRBJ2-3; 9 positions match TRBD2. The CDR3 is 15 amino acids. V lost 4 bases and J lost 2; bases outside the gene matches: 4. Germline loops: CDR1 MRHNA, CDR2 SNTAGT. The CDR3, as DNA: TGTGCCAGCAGTGCCCTAGCGGGGTCCACAGATACGCAGTATTTT. Translation gives CASSALAGSTDTQYF.

This chain links TRBV5-1 with TRBJ2-1; tentatively, D is TRBD1 (6 bases). Germline lookup yields CDR1 SGHRS and CDR2 YFSETQ. The V gene lost 6 bases and the J gene lost 6 bases, with 10 bases spanning the gap. CDR3 size: 12 residues. This CDR3 reads CASKQGPNEQFF. CDR3 sequence (DNA): TGCGCCAGCAAACAGGGTCCCAATGAGCAGTTCTTC.

The V gene is TRBV7-2, the J gene TRBJ2-7; possibly TRBD1 for D (6 bases). Trimming left V 5 bases short and J 5 bases short, with 10 bases between. CDR3 length equals 12 residues. Per the germline V gene, CDR1 is SGHTA and CDR2 is FQGNSA. CDR3 protein: CASSTTGNEQYF. In nucleotides, the CDR3 is TGTGCCAGCAGCACTACAGGGAACGAGCAGTACTTC.

The chain has TRBV18 and TRBJ2-5; TRBD1 agrees at 8 bases. Germline values: CDR1 KGHSH, CDR2 LQKENI. This CDR3 has 15 amino acids. V was pared by 2 bases and J by 5 bases, with 7 bases of the junction left unmatched. CDR3 nucleotide sequence: TGTGCCAGCTCACCAGGGCAGGGGGCTGCTGAGACCCAGTACTTC. Protein: CASSPGQGAAETQYF.

In DNA, the CDR3 is TGTGCCAGCAGTTACTCGAACAGGGCTTACACTGAAGCTTTCTTT. Translation gives CASSYSNRAYTEAFF. V gene TRBV6-5 combines with J gene TRBJ1-1; TRBD1 is a possible D gene (6 bases). CDR3 size: 15 residues. The V and J ends lost 0 bases and 3 bases respectively, with 11 bases between them. Germline-derived CDR1 and CDR2 are MNHEY and SVGAGI.

The chain is built from TRBV25-1 and TRBJ1-1; 9 bases are shared with TRBD1. The CDR3 is made up of 15 amino acids. Germline values: CDR1 MGHDK, CDR2 SYGVNS. J gave up 1 base and V 6 bases, and 6 bases lay outside the gene matches. Here the CDR3 reads CASRETGGGNTEAFF. The CDR3 coding sequence is TGTGCCAGCAGAGAGACAGGGGGGGGGAACACTGAAGCTTTCTTT. Together with reference TRBV25-1 and TRBJ1-1, the CDR3 gives the full variable domain: EADIYQTPRYLVIGTGKKITLECSQTMGHDKMYWYQQDPGMELHLIHYSYGVNSTEKGDLSSESTVSRIRTEHFPLTLESARPSHTSQYLCASRETGGGNTEAFFGQGTRLTVV.

The rearrangement links TRBV6-6 to TRBJ1-1; 7 bases are a match to TRBD1. The CDR3 spans 16 residues. Germline trimming cut 5 bases from V and 5 bases from J; bases unmatched to any gene: 14. Per germline, CDR1 MNHNY and CDR2 SVGAGI (reference sequence). The CDR3 region is CASSNQGGERGTEAFF. The CDR3 DNA reads TGTGCCAGCAGTAATCAAGGGGGCGAGAGAGGGACTGAAGCTTTCTTT.

This clone occurred a few times. V is TRBV7-2 and J is TRBJ1-2, with D perhaps matching TRBD1 (5 bases). Per the germline V gene, CDR1 is SGHTA and CDR2 is FQGNSA. The V gene lost 8 bases and the J gene lost 8 bases, with 33 bases spanning the gap. The CDR3 extends over 18 amino acids. CDR3 coding DNA: TGTGCCAGCCGTCCCGTCAGCACCTTGTCCTGGCAGGGCGGCGGCTACACCTTC. This codes for CASRPVSTLSWQGGGYTF.

The gene calls are TRBV11-2 and TRBJ2-7; TRBD1 matches 8 bases. Per germline, CDR1 SGHAT and CDR2 FQNNGV. The CDR3 extends over 13 amino acids. With 5 bases clipped from V and 8 bases from J, the junction kept 8 bases outside the gene matches. CDR3 in amino acids: CASSQDREGQQYF. CDR3 DNA: TGTGCCAGCAGCCAGGACAGGGAAGGTCAGCAGTACTTC. The entire variable domain, with the rest obtained from reference TRBV11-2 and TRBJ2-7, is as follows: EAGVAQSPRYKIIEKRQSVAFWCNPISGHATLYWYQQILGQGPKLLIQFQNNGVVDDSQLPKDRFSAERLKGVDSTLKIQPAKLEDSAVYLCASSQDREGQQYFGPGTRLTVT.

The count of this clone is one. J is TRBJ1-4 and V is TRBV6-5, with unresolved D. V shed 1 base and J shed 8 bases, with 8 bases lying between them. CDR1 and CDR2 from the germline V gene are MNHEY and SVGAGI. The CDR3 covers 13 residues. The CDR3 here is CASSYYRGEKLFF. The DNA of the CDR3 is TGTGCCAGCAGTTACTATCGAGGCGAAAAACTGTTTTTT.

The chain links TRBV11-2 to TRBJ1-2; the D is unclear. The CDR3 totals 13 residues. V gave up 1 base and J gave up 4 bases, with 7 bases separating them. Germline V CDR1 and CDR2: SGHAT, FQNNGV. CDR3 sequence reads: CASSLAASYGYTF. The CDR3, as DNA: TGTGCCAGCAGCTTAGCTGCCAGCTATGGCTACACCTTC.

The gene calls are TRBV9 and TRBJ2-1; TRBD2 agrees at 8 bases. Trimming took 0 bases from V and 0 from J; bases not matched to a gene: 8. The CDR3 is 18 residues long. The V gene's germline CDR1 is SGDLS and CDR2 YYNGEE. CDR3 amino acids: CASSVGPGGPSSYNEQFF. In DNA form, the CDR3 reads TGTGCCAGCAGCGTAGGTCCGGGGGGGCCGAGCTCCTACAATGAGCAGTTCTTC.